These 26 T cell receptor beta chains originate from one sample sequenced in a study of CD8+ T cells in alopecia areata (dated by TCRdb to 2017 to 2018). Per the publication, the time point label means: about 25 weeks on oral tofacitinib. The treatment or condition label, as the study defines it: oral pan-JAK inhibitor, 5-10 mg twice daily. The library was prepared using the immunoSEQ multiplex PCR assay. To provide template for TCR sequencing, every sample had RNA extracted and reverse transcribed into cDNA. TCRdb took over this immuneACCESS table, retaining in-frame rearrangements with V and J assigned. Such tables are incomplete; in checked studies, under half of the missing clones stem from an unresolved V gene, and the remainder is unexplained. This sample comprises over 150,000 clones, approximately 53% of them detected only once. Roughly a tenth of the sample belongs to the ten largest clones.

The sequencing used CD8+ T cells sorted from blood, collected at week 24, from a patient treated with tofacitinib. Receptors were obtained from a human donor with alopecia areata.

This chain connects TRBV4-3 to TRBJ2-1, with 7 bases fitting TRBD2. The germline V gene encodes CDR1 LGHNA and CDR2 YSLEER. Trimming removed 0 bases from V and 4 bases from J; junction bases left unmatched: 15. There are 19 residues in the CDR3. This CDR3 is CASSQEESRGLADYNEQFF. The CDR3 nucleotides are TGCGCCAGCAGCCAAGAAGAATCCCGTGGGCTAGCGGATTACAATGAGCAGTTCTTC.

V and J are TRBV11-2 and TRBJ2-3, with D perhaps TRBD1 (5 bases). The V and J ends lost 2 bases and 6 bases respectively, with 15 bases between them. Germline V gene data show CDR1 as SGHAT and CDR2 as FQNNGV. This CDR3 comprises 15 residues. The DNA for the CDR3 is TGTGCCAGCAGCTTAATCGCCACAGGTGGGGATACGCAGTATTTT. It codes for CASSLIATGGDTQYF.

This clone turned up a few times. Here the CDR3 reads CSVDPRSGGTNTEAFF. The CDR3 nucleotides are TGCAGCGTTGATCCCAGGTCCGGTGGAACTAACACTGAAGCTTTCTTT. V usage is TRBV29-1 and J usage is TRBJ1-1; D remains unclear. The CDR3 sequence is 16 residues long. The V and J ends lost 3 bases and 2 bases respectively, with 19 bases between them. The V gene's germline CDR1 is SQVTM and CDR2 ANQGSEA.

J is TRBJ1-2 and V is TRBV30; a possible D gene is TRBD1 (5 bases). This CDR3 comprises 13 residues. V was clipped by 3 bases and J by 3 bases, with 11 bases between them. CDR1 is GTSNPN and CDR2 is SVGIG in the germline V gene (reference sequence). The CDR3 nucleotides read TGTGCCTGGAGCTACGAGACAGACTATGGCTACACCTTC. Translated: CAWSYETDYGYTF.

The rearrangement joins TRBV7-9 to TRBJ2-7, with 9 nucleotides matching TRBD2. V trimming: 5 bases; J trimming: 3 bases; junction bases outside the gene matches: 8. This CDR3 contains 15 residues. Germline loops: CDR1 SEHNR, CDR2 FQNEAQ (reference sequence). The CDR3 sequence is CASSPPSGVFYEQYF. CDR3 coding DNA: TGTGCCAGCAGCCCCCCTAGCGGGGTGTTCTACGAGCAGTACTTC.

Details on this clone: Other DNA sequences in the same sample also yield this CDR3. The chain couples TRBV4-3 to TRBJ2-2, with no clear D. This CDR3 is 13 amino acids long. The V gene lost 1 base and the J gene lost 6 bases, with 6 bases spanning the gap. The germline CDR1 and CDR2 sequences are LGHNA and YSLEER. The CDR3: CASSQARSGELFF. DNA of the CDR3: TGCGCCAGCAGCCAAGCAAGGTCCGGGGAGCTGTTTTTT.

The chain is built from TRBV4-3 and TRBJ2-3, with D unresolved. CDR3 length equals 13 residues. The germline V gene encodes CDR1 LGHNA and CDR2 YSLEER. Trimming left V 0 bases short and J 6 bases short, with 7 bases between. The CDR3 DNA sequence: TGCGCCAGCAGCCAAGAGGGGTCCGATACGCAGTATTTT. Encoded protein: CASSQEGSDTQYF.

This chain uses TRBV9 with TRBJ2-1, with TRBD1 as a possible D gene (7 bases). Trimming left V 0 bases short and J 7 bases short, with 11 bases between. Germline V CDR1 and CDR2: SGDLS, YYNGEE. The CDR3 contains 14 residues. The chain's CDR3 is CASSVVQGGNEQFF. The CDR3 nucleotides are TGTGCCAGCAGCGTAGTTCAGGGGGGTAATGAGCAGTTCTTC.

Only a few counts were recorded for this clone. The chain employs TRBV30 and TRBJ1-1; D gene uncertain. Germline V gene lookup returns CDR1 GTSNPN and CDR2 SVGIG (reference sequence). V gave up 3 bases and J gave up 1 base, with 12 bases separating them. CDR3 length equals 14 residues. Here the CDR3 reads CAWREGLTNTEAFF. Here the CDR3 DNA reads TGTGCCTGGAGAGAAGGACTGACGAACACTGAAGCTTTCTTT. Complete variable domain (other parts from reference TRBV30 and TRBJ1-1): SQTIHQWPATLVQPVGSPLSLECTVEGTSNPNLYWYRQAAGRGLQLLFYSVGIGQISSEVPQNLSASRPQDRQFILSSKKLLLSDSGFYLCAWREGLTNTEAFFGQGTRLTVV.

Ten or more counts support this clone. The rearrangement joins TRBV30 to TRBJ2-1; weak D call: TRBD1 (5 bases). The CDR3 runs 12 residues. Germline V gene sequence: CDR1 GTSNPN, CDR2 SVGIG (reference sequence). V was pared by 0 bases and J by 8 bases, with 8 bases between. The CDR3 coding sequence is TGTGCCTGGAGTGTAATGGGGCATGAGCAGTTCTTC. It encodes CAWSVMGHEQFF.

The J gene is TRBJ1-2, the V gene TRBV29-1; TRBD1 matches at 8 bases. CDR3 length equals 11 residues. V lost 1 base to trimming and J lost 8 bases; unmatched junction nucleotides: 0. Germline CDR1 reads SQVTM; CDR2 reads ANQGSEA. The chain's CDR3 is CSVEGTGGYTF. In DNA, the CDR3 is TGCAGCGTTGAAGGGACAGGGGGCTACACCTTC. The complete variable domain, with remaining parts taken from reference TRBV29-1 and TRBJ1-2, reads SAVISQKPSRDICQRGTSLTIQCQVDSQVTMMFWYRQQPGQSLTLIATANQGSEATYESGFVIDKFPISRPNLTFSTLTVSNMSPEDSSIYLCSVEGTGGYTFGSGTRLTVV.

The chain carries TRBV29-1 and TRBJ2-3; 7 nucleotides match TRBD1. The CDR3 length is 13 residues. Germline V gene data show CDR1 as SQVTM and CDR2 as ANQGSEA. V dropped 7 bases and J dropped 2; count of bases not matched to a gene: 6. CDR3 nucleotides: TGCAGCGCCTCGGGACAGTCCACAGATACGCAGTATTTT. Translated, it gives CSASGQSTDTQYF.

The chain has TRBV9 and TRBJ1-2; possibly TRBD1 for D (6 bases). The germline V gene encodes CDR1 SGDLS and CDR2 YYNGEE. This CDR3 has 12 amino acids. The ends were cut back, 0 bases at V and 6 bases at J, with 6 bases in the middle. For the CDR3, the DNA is TGTGCCAGCAGCGTAGGACAGGATGGCTACACCTTC. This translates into CASSVGQDGYTF.

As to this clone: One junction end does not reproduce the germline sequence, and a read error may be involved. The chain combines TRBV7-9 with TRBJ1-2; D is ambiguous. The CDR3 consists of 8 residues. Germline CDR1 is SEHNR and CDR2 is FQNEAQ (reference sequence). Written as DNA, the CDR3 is TGTGCCAGCAGCTCCGAAGACTTC. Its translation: CASSSEDF.

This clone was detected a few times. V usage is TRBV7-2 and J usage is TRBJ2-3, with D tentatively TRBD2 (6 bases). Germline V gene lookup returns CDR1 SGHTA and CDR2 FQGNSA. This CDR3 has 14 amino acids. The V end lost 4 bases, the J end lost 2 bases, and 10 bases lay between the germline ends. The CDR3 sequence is CASSYPGDTDTQYF. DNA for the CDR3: TGTGCCAGCAGCTACCCGGGGGACACAGATACGCAGTATTTT.

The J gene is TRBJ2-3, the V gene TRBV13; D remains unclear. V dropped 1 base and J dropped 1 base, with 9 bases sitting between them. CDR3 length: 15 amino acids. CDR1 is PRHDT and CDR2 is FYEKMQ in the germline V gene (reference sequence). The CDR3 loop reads CASSLEGWGTDTQYF. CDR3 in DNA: TGTGCCAGCAGCTTAGAGGGCTGGGGCACAGATACGCAGTATTTT.

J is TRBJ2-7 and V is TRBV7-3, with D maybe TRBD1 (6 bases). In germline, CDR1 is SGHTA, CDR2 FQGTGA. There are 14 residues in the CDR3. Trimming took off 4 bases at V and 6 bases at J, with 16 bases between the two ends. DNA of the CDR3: TGTGCCAGCAGCTCCGGGACACCGAGGGGCGAGCAGTACTTC. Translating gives CASSSGTPRGEQYF.

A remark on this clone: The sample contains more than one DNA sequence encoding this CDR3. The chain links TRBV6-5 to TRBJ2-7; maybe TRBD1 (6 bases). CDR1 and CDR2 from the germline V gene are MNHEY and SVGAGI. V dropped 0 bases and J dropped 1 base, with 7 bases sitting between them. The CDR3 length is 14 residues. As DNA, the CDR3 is TGTGCCAGCAGTTACTCAGGACAGTCCTACGAGCAGTACTTC. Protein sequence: CASSYSGQSYEQYF.

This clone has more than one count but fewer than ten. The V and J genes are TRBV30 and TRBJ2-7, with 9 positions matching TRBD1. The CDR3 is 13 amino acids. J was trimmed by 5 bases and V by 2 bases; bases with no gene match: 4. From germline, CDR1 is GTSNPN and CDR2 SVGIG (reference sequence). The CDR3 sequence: CAWSRTGVDEQYF. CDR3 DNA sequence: TGTGCCTGGAGTCGGACAGGGGTCGACGAGCAGTACTTC.

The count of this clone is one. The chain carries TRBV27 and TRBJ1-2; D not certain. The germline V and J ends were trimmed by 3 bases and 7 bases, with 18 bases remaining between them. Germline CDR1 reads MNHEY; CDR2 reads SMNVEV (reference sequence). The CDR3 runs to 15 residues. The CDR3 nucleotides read TGTGCCAGCAGTTTGTCCCATCCGGGTGTTAGTGGCTACACCTTC. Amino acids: CASSLSHPGVSGYTF.

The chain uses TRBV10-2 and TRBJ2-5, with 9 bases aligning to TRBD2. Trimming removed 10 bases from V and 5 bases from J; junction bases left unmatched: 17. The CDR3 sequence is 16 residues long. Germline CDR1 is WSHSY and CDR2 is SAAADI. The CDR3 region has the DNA TGCGCCACGAAAGGGACTAGCTTTAATCTAGGGGAGACCCAGTACTTC. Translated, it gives CATKGTSFNLGETQYF.

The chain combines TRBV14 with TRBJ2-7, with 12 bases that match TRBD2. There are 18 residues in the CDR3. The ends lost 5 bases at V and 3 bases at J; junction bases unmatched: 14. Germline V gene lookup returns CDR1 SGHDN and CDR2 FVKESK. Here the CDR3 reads CASSSTTSGGLEGYEQYF. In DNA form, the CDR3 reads TGTGCCAGCAGCTCAACGACTAGCGGGGGACTGGAGGGCTACGAGCAGTACTTC.

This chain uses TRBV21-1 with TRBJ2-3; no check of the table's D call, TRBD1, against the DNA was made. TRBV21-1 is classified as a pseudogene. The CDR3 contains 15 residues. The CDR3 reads CASSNRQDQGDTQYF. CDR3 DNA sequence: TGTGCCAGCAGCAACAGACAGGACCAAGGGGATACGCAGTATTTT.

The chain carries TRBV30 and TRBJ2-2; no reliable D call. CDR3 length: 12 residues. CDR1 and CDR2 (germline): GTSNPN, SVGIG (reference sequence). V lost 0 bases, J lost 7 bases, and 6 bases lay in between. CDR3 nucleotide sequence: TGTGCCTGGAGTGTACAAGGCGGGGAGCTGTTTTTT. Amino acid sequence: CAWSVQGGELFF.

CDR3 protein: CASSLGSRRGNEKLFF. The DNA for the CDR3 is TGTGCCAGCAGCTTAGGCTCGAGACGGGGAAATGAAAAACTGTTTTTT. V is TRBV11-2 and J is TRBJ1-4; D is unresolved. The CDR3 loop spans 16 amino acids. Per the germline V gene, CDR1 is SGHAT and CDR2 is FQNNGV. V lost 1 base, J lost 5 bases, and 14 bases lay in between. Filled out from reference TRBV11-2 and TRBJ1-4, the complete variable domain reads EAGVAQSPRYKIIEKRQSVAFWCNPISGHATLYWYQQILGQGPKLLIQFQNNGVVDDSQLPKDRFSAERLKGVDSTLKIQPAKLEDSAVYLCASSLGSRRGNEKLFFGSGTQLSVL.

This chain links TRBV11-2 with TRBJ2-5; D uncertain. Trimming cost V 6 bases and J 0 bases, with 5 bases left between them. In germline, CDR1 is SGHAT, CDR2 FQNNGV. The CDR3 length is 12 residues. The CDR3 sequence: CASRSYQETQYF. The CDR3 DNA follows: TGTGCCAGCAGATCGTACCAAGAGACCCAGTACTTC.